The 25 T cell receptor beta chains below were found in one sample sequenced in a study of T-cell reconstitution after alpha-beta-depleted transplantation in children (dated by TCRdb to the mid-2010s). Library prep was done by PCR. Instrument used: Illumina HiSeq 2500. To normalize quantification of the TCRbeta repertoire, the TCR libraries were built with molecular barcoding that relied on unique molecular identifiers. TCRdb applied fastp at Q25 and MiXCR to the public reads, then kept only in-frame beta chains. A single entry per CDR3 protein holds the most common genes and DNA from its merged rows. This sample lists tens of thousands of distinct CDR3 sequences; 35% to 55% were detected once. Jointly, the top ten make up 95% to 98% of the sample. Explained via the paper, the treatment or condition label denotes: allogeneic hematopoietic cell transplantation with graft depleted of TCRalphabeta T cells and CD19 B cells.

The source was PBMCs, mostly from graft donor cells, collected 360 days after TCRalphabeta/CD19-depleted stem cell transplant. The receptors shown here come from a male patient younger than 18 who had a stem cell transplant for acute lymphoblastic leukemia, so the T cells may come from the graft donor.

The rearrangement joins TRBV14 to TRBJ2-1; 9 nucleotides agree with TRBD2. With 6 bases clipped from V and 3 bases from J, the junction kept 9 bases outside the gene matches. Per germline, CDR1 SGHDN and CDR2 FVKESK. This CDR3 is 16 amino acids long. Here the CDR3 DNA reads TGTGCCAGCAGTTTACCGGGACTAGCTGACTACAATGAGCAGTTCTTC. Protein: CASSLPGLADYNEQFF.

This clonotype appeared a single time. V usage is TRBV28 and J usage is TRBJ1-2; 9 bases are shared with TRBD1. The CDR3 has 15 amino acids. CDR1 and CDR2 (germline): MDHEN, SYDVKM. V trimming: 2 bases; J trimming: 6 bases; junction bases outside the gene matches: 7. The CDR3 DNA reads TGTGCCAGCAGTTTAGCGGACAGGGGCAAGAATGGCTACACCTTC. This sequence encodes CASSLADRGKNGYTF.

The V call is TRBV15, the J call TRBJ2-7; 12 nucleotides match TRBD2. Germline V gene sequence: CDR1 LNHNV, CDR2 YYDKDF (reference sequence). The CDR3 totals 16 residues. The V segment lost 1 base and the J segment 2 bases; nucleotides outside the gene matches: 3. The DNA of the CDR3 is TGTGCCACCAGCAGAGGTACTAGCGGGGGGCCCTACGAGCAGTACTTC. Encoded protein: CATSRGTSGGPYEQYF.

This clonotype was counted between two and nine times. V gene TRBV27 combines with J gene TRBJ2-4; D is unresolved. Germline V CDR1 and CDR2: MNHEY, SMNVEV (reference sequence). Trimming left V 5 bases short and J 2 bases short, with 1 base between. This CDR3 region has 11 residues. The CDR3 loop reads CASSPKNIQYF. CDR3 sequence (DNA): TGTGCCAGCAGTCCCAAAAACATTCAGTACTTC.

The chain employs TRBV7-7 and TRBJ1-2, with a possible D match to TRBD1 (5 bases). Per the germline V gene, CDR1 is SSHAT and CDR2 is FNYEAQ (reference sequence). This CDR3 contains 11 residues. V lost 10 bases to trimming and J lost 8 bases, with 14 bases between them. The DNA of the CDR3 is TGTGCCACCAGGGACCGTAAGGGCTACACCTTC. It is translated as CATRDRKGYTF.

The chain joins TRBV20-1 to TRBJ2-3, with 9 bases lining up with TRBD2. Germline V gene lookup returns CDR1 DFQATT and CDR2 SNEGSKA (reference sequence). This CDR3 spans 15 amino acids. The trim removed 6 bases at V and 6 bases at J, leaving 13 bases unmatched. Written as DNA, the CDR3 is TGCAGTGCCTTTGGCGGGGGGGGGCCTTATGATACGCAGTATTTT. This sequence encodes CSAFGGGGPYDTQYF.

This clonotype was counted between two and nine times. This chain joins TRBV29-1 and TRBJ2-1; D call uncertain. V gave up 0 bases and J gave up 9 bases, with 15 bases separating them. The germline V gene encodes CDR1 SQVTM and CDR2 ANQGSEA. The CDR3 length is 14 residues. CDR3 region: CSVEDAPWMGEQFF. The CDR3 nucleotides read TGCAGCGTTGAAGATGCTCCGTGGATGGGTGAGCAGTTCTTC.

A single count supports this clonotype. The genes are TRBV13 and TRBJ1-6; no clear D. Per germline, CDR1 PRHDT and CDR2 FYEKMQ (reference sequence). The CDR3 runs 12 residues. Trimming took off 1 base at V and 12 bases at J, with 7 bases between the two ends. The CDR3 region has the DNA TGTGCCAGCAGCTTAGAGTCGGGACCCCTCCACTTT. Its translation is CASSLESGPLHF.

This clonotype turned up a few times. The chain has TRBV27 and TRBJ1-6, with D possibly matching TRBD1 (6 bases). This CDR3 region has 16 residues. V lost 3 bases and J 7 bases, leaving 16 bases between the germline ends. Germline V lookup: CDR1 MNHEY, CDR2 SMNVEV (reference sequence). CDR3 in amino acids: CASSFFATGLNSPLHF. The CDR3 DNA reads as TGTGCCAGCAGTTTCTTTGCGACAGGCTTAAATTCACCCCTCCACTTT.

The CDR3 sequence: CASTTGDRTFSYEQYF. The CDR3 nucleotides read TGCGCCAGCACCACCGGGGACAGGACCTTCTCCTACGAGCAGTACTTC. The chain employs TRBV5-1 and TRBJ2-7; 8 nucleotides match TRBD1. V was pared by 6 bases and J by 0 bases, with 11 bases of the junction left unmatched. Germline V gene sequence: CDR1 SGHRS, CDR2 YFSETQ. The CDR3 is 16 amino acids.

This clonotype is a singleton in its sample. The chain couples TRBV12-3 or TRBV12-4 to TRBJ2-1; 10 bases line up with TRBD2. Trimming removed 6 bases from V and 2 bases from J; junction bases left unmatched: 7. This CDR3 region has 16 residues. CDR3: CASRNPGLAAYNEQFF. For the CDR3, the DNA is TGTGCCAGCAGGAACCCTGGACTAGCGGCCTACAATGAGCAGTTCTTC.

V usage is TRBV6-6 and J usage is TRBJ2-2; D gene uncertain. Germline assignment: CDR1 MNHNY and CDR2 SVGAGI (reference sequence). The CDR3 consists of 12 residues. Trimming left V 0 bases short and J 7 bases short, with 3 bases between. The DNA for the CDR3 is TGTGCCAGCAGTTACTCGTACGGGGAGCTGTTTTTT. It yields the protein CASSYSYGELFF.

This clonotype was picked up a small number of times. J is TRBJ1-1 and V is TRBV12-3 or TRBV12-4; no clear D gene. The CDR3 totals 14 residues. The ends were cut back, 6 bases at V and 2 bases at J, with 13 bases in the middle. The CDR3 sequence: CASSPRRGNTEAFF. DNA for the CDR3: TGTGCCAGCAGCCCCCGACGGGGTAACACTGAAGCTTTCTTT.

The chain links TRBV13 to TRBJ1-2, with D perhaps TRBD1 (6 bases). Germline-derived CDR1 and CDR2 are PRHDT and FYEKMQ (reference sequence). V gave up 5 bases and J gave up 3 bases, with 13 bases separating them. The CDR3 sequence is 14 residues long. Written as DNA, the CDR3 is TGTGCCAGCAGCCCCGAGGGGGAAGACTATGGCTACACCTTC. As protein: CASSPEGEDYGYTF.

This clonotype was recorded a few times. The V call is TRBV5-1, the J call TRBJ2-3, with D hard to call. The germline V gene has CDR1 SGHRS and CDR2 YFSETQ. This CDR3 contains 13 residues. The V end was cut by 0 bases, the J end by 4 bases, with 6 bases between. The CDR3 DNA sequence: TGCGCCAGCAGCTTGGTGGCGGCAGATACGCAGTATTTT. Amino acids: CASSLVAADTQYF.

Only a few counts were recorded for this clonotype. The chain employs TRBV29-1 and TRBJ2-3, with D possibly TRBD1 on 5 matching bases. V dropped 6 bases and J dropped 0 bases, with 7 bases sitting between them. Per germline, CDR1 SQVTM and CDR2 ANQGSEA. The CDR3 is 12 residues long. CDR3 nucleotide sequence: TGCAGCGTCGCAGGGAGCACAGATACGCAGTATTTT. It is translated as CSVAGSTDTQYF.

The chain combines TRBV7-6 with TRBJ2-3; 12 bases align to TRBD2. After removal of 1 base from V and 8 bases from J, the junction contained 7 bases not matched to a gene. The CDR3 runs 16 residues. Germline CDR1 reads SGHVS; CDR2 reads FNYEAQ. In DNA, the CDR3 is TGTGCCAGCAGCTTAGAGACTAGCGGGAGTCCGGTTACGCAGTATTTT. This gives the protein CASSLETSGSPVTQYF.

This clonotype occurred a few times. CDR3 sequence reads: CASSLLVGAGQLATNEKLFF. CDR3 nucleotide sequence: TGTGCCAGCAGTTTATTAGTTGGAGCGGGCCAGCTTGCAACTAATGAAAAACTGTTTTTT. The chain combines TRBV12-3 or TRBV12-4 with TRBJ1-4; the D is unclear. With 2 bases removed from V and 0 bases from J, the gap between germline ends came to 22 bases. The CDR3 covers 20 residues.

This clonotype was picked up a small number of times. The chain links TRBV5-1 to TRBJ2-5; weak D call: TRBD1 (6 bases). V was cut by 3 bases and J by 5 bases, with 17 bases left in between. The germline gives CDR1 SGHRS, CDR2 YFSETQ. CDR3 length: 15 residues. Written as DNA, the CDR3 is TGCGCCAGCAGCTCCGGGACACCACGTCGGGAGACCCAGTACTTC. Its protein is CASSSGTPRRETQYF.

This clonotype was seen more than once but under ten times. The chain recombines TRBV20-1 with TRBJ1-5; D ambiguous. The CDR3 is made up of 14 amino acids. Germline-derived CDR1 and CDR2 are DFQATT and SNEGSKA (reference sequence). Trimming left V 3 bases short and J 3 bases short, with 12 bases between. Here the CDR3 reads CSARSKSFNQPQHF. In nucleotides, the CDR3 is TGCAGTGCTAGGAGCAAGTCCTTCAATCAGCCCCAGCATTTT.

J is TRBJ2-5 and V is TRBV4-3, with 7 bases aligning to TRBD1. Germline CDR1 is LGHNA and CDR2 is YSLEER. This CDR3 has 13 amino acids. V lost 6 bases and J lost 4; bases outside the gene matches: 5. The CDR3 sequence is CASRDRTRETQYF. The CDR3 DNA is TGCGCCAGCAGGGACAGGACGAGAGAGACCCAGTACTTC.

This chain connects TRBV5-6 to TRBJ2-1; D may be TRBD1 (6 bases). V was cut by 2 bases and J by 12 bases, with 12 bases left in between. This CDR3 is 12 amino acids long. Germline-derived CDR1 and CDR2 are SGHDT and YYEEEE. CDR3 DNA: TGTGCCAGCAGCTTAAGGGGGAGAGGGCAGTTCTTC. Its protein product is CASSLRGRGQFF.

The chain recombines TRBV18 with TRBJ2-1, with 8 bases aligning to TRBD2. J was trimmed by 9 bases and V by 10 bases; bases with no gene match: 11. Germline V gene data show CDR1 as KGHSH and CDR2 as LQKENI. CDR3 length: 13 amino acids. The CDR3 sequence: CATAPGLGGEQFF. CDR3 DNA: TGTGCCACCGCACCGGGACTAGGAGGTGAGCAGTTCTTC.

The rearrangement joins TRBV11-2 to TRBJ2-3, with D perhaps matching TRBD2 (6 bases). This CDR3 is 15 amino acids long. Germline assignment: CDR1 SGHAT and CDR2 FQNNGV. Deletions cut 2 bases from V and 2 bases from J, with 11 bases between. The CDR3 coding sequence is TGTGCCAGCAGCTTACCGGCTAGCGCCACAGATACGCAGTATTTT. It specifies CASSLPASATDTQYF.

The chain couples TRBV7-3 to TRBJ2-1; 9 nucleotides line up with TRBD1. The germline gives CDR1 SGHTA, CDR2 FQGTGA. CDR3 length equals 15 residues. J lost 9 bases, V lost 6 bases, and 12 bases had no gene match. The CDR3 loop reads CASSYGQGSMSEQFF. The CDR3 region has the DNA TGTGCCAGCAGTTACGGACAGGGGTCAATGAGTGAGCAGTTCTTC.